This T cell receptor beta chain emerged from a study of regulatory T cells in long-lasting Graves disease. The table lists this clonotype with many counts. This sample's time point: newly diagnosed GD, antithyroid drugs for less than 3 months. With RNA extracted from PBMCs as input, the TCR library was made. Building the TCR beta libraries relied on iRepertoire HTBI primers, and CDR3 regions underwent Arm-PCR. TCRdb processed the multiplex PCR reads anew with MiXCR; each CDR3 protein has one entry. Of roughly 610,000 distinct CDR3 sequences listed, approximately 16% are singletons. These data also featured in a second study, about T cells in Graves' hyperthyroidism and ophthalmopathy.

The starting material was peripheral blood mononuclear cells (PBMCs), obtained at new diagnosis, from a patient treated with antithyroid drugs. The clonotype originates from a man aged 18 to 30 with Graves disease.

The CDR3 loop is CASKRLGLAPFF. The CDR3 nucleotides are TGTGCCAGCAAGAGATTGGGACTAGCGCCGTTCTTC. The chain uses TRBV2 and TRBJ2-1; TRBD2 matches at 10 bases. V was pared by 7 bases and J by 15 bases, with 9 bases of the junction left unmatched. The CDR3 covers 12 residues. From germline, CDR1 is SNHLY and CDR2 FYNNEI.